This T cell receptor beta chain came from a study of blood T cells in healthy people across ages. For the second PCR, which ran for 7 to 11 cycles, a sample-barcoded 5' primer and a J-beta primer mix were used. Each CDR3 protein gets one entry after TCRdb re-called the 5' RACE reads with MiXCR. The sample has 550,000 to 750,000 distinct CDR3 sequences, about 21% seen once. Notes on this clonotype: Its cognate antigen is unknown.

General observations from the study: Estimates of total diversity, which came from one million sequenced T cells, were considered to be underestimates.

Sequencing used blood. The receptor's source is a man in his sixties or seventies in good health.

The CDR3 DNA is TGTGCCAGCAGCGCAAGTAAAACGGGGAAAGAGACCCAGTACTTC. This codes for CASSASKTGKETQYF. The chain uses TRBV9 and TRBJ2-5, with D tentatively TRBD2 (5 bases). V was shortened by 3 bases and J by 3 bases, with 15 bases between the two germline ends. Germline-derived CDR1 and CDR2 are SGDLS and YYNGEE. The CDR3 is 15 amino acids.